This T cell receptor (beta chain) was captured by sequencing in a study of CD8 T cells in Susac syndrome (dated by TCRdb to about 2019). Regarding the complete study: Among the sequenced Susac syndrome patients, six had clinically active disease and about eight were in clinical remission. At the time of blood withdrawal, Susac syndrome patients were either therapy-naive, taking corticosteroids (with some also receiving IVIg), or on IVIg alone. The study used repertoire sequencing to test whether antigen drove CD8+ T cell activation and differentiation in Susac syndrome. The study compared CD8+ T cell repertoire clonality among 12 healthy donors, about 14 Susac syndrome patients and fewer than 19 multiple sclerosis patients.

Beyond this particular receptor, the publication reports: Clonal expansion was observed in Susac syndrome CD8+ repertoires, with the highest expansion in CD8+ TEMRA cells and greater expansion in clinically active than in remitting patients. In the total CD8+ and CD8+ TEMRA repertoires, about 16 and five Susac-specific public clones, respectively, were identified. The study acknowledged that relatively few individuals were included in the TCR sequencing and HLA analysis.

A note on this clonotype: What antigen it recognizes has not been identified. No quality values exist for individual bases; no much larger clone is one base distant.

The V end loses 1 base and the J end loses 6 bases, and a stretch of 14 bases separates them. The CDR3 goes from the cysteine to the phenylalanine over 15 residues. Just CDR3 DNA is preserved here, 45 bases in frame from base 1. Peripheral blood CD8+ and CD4+ T cells from healthy donors, Susac syndrome patients and multiple sclerosis patients were profiled using high-throughput TCR beta sequencing. The Susac syndrome patients fulfilled recently defined diagnostic criteria for either definite or probable disease. Bulk CD8+ and CD4+ T cells were purified by magnetic negative isolation, whereas CD8+ TEMRA cells were enriched by FACS. Blood was collected in EDTA tubes and processed within 24 hours, with PBMCs isolated through density gradient centrifugation. PBMCs destined for TCR sequencing were cryopreserved in liquid nitrogen and later thawed in a 37 °C water bath. A purity of at least 90% was achieved for sorted or isolated CD4+, CD8+ and CD8+ TEMRA cells.

RNA was extracted using the RNeasy kit, and roughly 0.5 to 1 ug of the RNA was reverse transcribed with random hexamers. TCR beta CDR3 regions were amplified with the immunoSEQ multiplex PCR assay covering 54 Vbeta and 13 Jbeta segments. PCR amplification bias was corrected by using a synthetic template baseline for primer optimization and computational correction. Concerning the study's data processing: Only productive sequences were kept, with reads annotated to V, D and J genes according to IMGT and analyzed in immunoSEQ Analyzer. Clonality was calculated as one minus the Shannon entropy normalized by log2 of the number of productive unique sequences. For each patient and control, public and private clones were evaluated among the 100 most prevalent clones. Susac-specific clones were defined as absent from healthy and MS cohorts, around 1,000 published viral clones and other ImmuneACCESS disease sequences. Clones were called with MiXCR by TCRdb after fastp trimmed the public reads at Q25, and only in-frame beta chains were retained. Rows matching on CDR3 protein sequence are summarized as one entry with the most common DNA and genes. None of the V and J calls come from the authors' own analysis; TCRdb made them. This sample has around 170,000 distinct CDR3 sequences in its table, and around 95% of those were observed once. Clones ranked in the top ten supply 0.15% to 0.2% of the sample.

This chain joins TRBV12-3 or TRBV12-4 to TRBJ2-3, with TRBD1 as a weak D call on 6 bases. The clonotype comes from a human donor with Susac syndrome. The sequenced material came from CD8+ T cells from PBMCs. The CDR3 region: CASSLGTRGLDTQYF. The DNA reads TGTGCCAGCAGTTTAGGGACGAGGGGGTTGGATACGCAGTATTTT.